This entry lists 27 T cell receptor beta chains sequenced from one sample in a study of blood T cell repertoires in COVID-19. Produced via immunoSEQ multiplex PCR; TCRdb's table is partial and in-frame only. This sample has roughly 500,000 clones; about 91% occur once, and the top ten carry approximately 0.9%. Input material: peripheral blood. The source of these receptors is a man aged 18-30 years with COVID-19, enrolled during active disease.

The V and J genes are TRBV4-1 and TRBJ1-4, with 8 bases that match TRBD1. The CDR3 loop spans 16 amino acids. J lost 8 bases, V lost 5 bases, and 13 bases had no gene match. The germline CDR1 and CDR2 sequences are MGHRA and YSYEKL. The CDR3 sequence: CASSGGPGQGREKLFF. As DNA, the CDR3 is TGCGCCAGCAGCGGAGGGCCCGGACAGGGTCGAGAAAAACTGTTTTTT.

The chain is built from TRBV5-4 and TRBJ2-7; 8 positions agree with TRBD1. Germline V lookup: CDR1 SGHNT, CDR2 YYREEE (reference sequence). V shed 0 bases and J 3 bases; nucleotides not matched to a gene: 2. The CDR3 sequence is 14 residues long. Written as DNA, the CDR3 is TGTGCCAGCAGCTTGGGGGGACAGGACTACGAGCAGTACTTC. Encoded protein: CASSLGGQDYEQYF.

This chain links TRBV25-1 with TRBJ2-7, with D perhaps TRBD1 (6 bases). Germline CDR1 and CDR2: MGHDK and SYGVNS. V shed 4 bases and J shed 4 bases, with 8 bases lying between them. The CDR3 covers 12 residues. The chain's CDR3 is CASSVGAYEQYF. The CDR3 nucleotides read TGTGCCAGCAGTGTGGGGGCTTACGAGCAGTACTTC.

The rearrangement links TRBV19 to TRBJ2-7, with TRBD2 matching over 11 bases. V was pared by 6 bases and J by 3 bases, with 7 bases of the junction left unmatched. Germline CDR1 reads LNHDA; CDR2 reads SQIVND (reference sequence). This CDR3 is built from 15 residues. CDR3 nucleotide sequence: TGTGCCAGTAGGGTTAGAACTAGCGGGGGCTACGAGCAGTACTTC. This translates into CASRVRTSGGYEQYF.

This chain uses TRBV9 with TRBJ2-3; D is unresolved. The CDR3 sequence is 13 residues long. V dropped 2 bases and J dropped 2 bases, with 6 bases sitting between them. Germline values: CDR1 SGDLS, CDR2 YYNGEE. The CDR3 nucleotides are TGTGCCAGCAGCGTGTCCTACACAGATACGCAGTATTTT. It translates to CASSVSYTDTQYF.

CDR3 coding DNA: TGTGCCAGCAGCACCGGAGGTGCTGATGAGCAGTTCTTC. Translating gives CASSTGGADEQFF. The chain employs TRBV9 and TRBJ2-1, with a weak D call TRBD2 (5 bases). The germline V and J ends were trimmed by 4 bases and 8 bases, with 13 bases remaining between them. CDR1 is SGDLS, CDR2 YYNGEE, per germline. This CDR3 is built from 13 residues.

This rearrangement joins TRBV3-1 (or the pseudogene TRBV3-2) to TRBJ2-2; 12 nucleotides agree with TRBD2. V trimming: 6 bases; J trimming: 3 bases; junction bases outside the gene matches: 5. Germline V lookup: CDR1 LGHDT, CDR2 YNNKEL (reference sequence). This CDR3 spans 16 amino acids. CDR3 protein: CASRELAGGYTGELFF. In nucleotides, the CDR3 is TGTGCCAGCAGAGAACTAGCGGGAGGATACACCGGGGAGCTGTTTTTT.

The chain joins TRBV7-9 to TRBJ2-7; TRBD2 matches 7 bases. This CDR3 is built from 15 residues. CDR1 and CDR2 (germline): SEHNR, FQNEAQ (reference sequence). J was trimmed by 6 bases and V by 2 bases; bases with no gene match: 10. CDR3 loop: CASSLSLAGVGEQYF. As DNA, the CDR3 is TGTGCCAGCAGCTTATCTCTGGCGGGAGTGGGCGAGCAGTACTTC.

The gene calls are TRBV29-1 and TRBJ1-2; 8 bases are a match to TRBD1. Germline-derived CDR1 and CDR2 are SQVTM and ANQGSEA. The CDR3 contains 15 residues. V was clipped by 6 bases and J by 0 bases; unmatched bases: 9. The CDR3 protein is CSVATPDRANYGYTF. The CDR3 DNA reads TGCAGCGTAGCTACCCCGGACAGGGCTAACTATGGCTACACCTTC.

This chain joins TRBV2 and TRBJ1-3; unclear D gene. Germline lookup yields CDR1 SNHLY and CDR2 FYNNEI. CDR3 size: 17 residues. V lost 2 bases and J lost 0, with 14 bases in between. In nucleotides, the CDR3 is TGTGCCAGCAGTGAACATCCCTGGGCTTACTCTGGAAACACCATATATTTT. This translates into CASSEHPWAYSGNTIYF. The whole variable domain, filled in from reference TRBV2 and TRBJ1-3, reads EPEVTQTPSHQVTQMGQEVILRCVPISNHLYFYWYRQILGQKVEFLVSFYNNEISEKSEIFDDQFSVERPDGSNFTLKIRSTKLEDSAMYFCASSEHPWAYSGNTIYFGEGSWLTVV.

This clone has only one observation. This chain joins TRBV12-3 or TRBV12-4 and TRBJ1-2; D might be TRBD1 (5 bases). The V end lost 6 bases, the J end lost 8 bases, and 16 bases lay between the germline ends. CDR3 length: 13 residues. The CDR3 nucleotides are TGTGCCAGCAGCCCGCGGGCCCGGGGGGGCTACACCTTC. This translates into CASSPRARGGYTF.

The chain is built from TRBV7-9 and TRBJ2-5, with TRBD2 matching over 11 bases. V was clipped by 4 bases and J by 6 bases; unmatched bases: 7. The germline CDR1 and CDR2 sequences are SEHNR and FQNEAQ (reference sequence). The CDR3 runs to 15 residues. The DNA of the CDR3 is TGTGCCAGCAGCTATAGCGGGAGGGAATTTCAGACCCAGTACTTC. It translates to CASSYSGREFQTQYF.

This chain uses TRBV10-3 with TRBJ1-6; D remains ambiguous. The CDR3 length is 15 residues. V shed 2 bases and J shed 9 bases, with 14 bases lying between them. In germline, CDR1 is ENHRY, CDR2 SYGVKD. CDR3 amino acids: CAISELGLTGSPLHF. DNA for the CDR3: TGTGCCATCAGTGAGCTCGGACTTACGGGTTCACCCCTCCACTTT.

V usage is TRBV5-5 and J usage is TRBJ2-3, with D hard to call. The ends were cut back, 0 bases at V and 4 bases at J, with 9 bases in the middle. Germline V gene data show CDR1 as SGHKS and CDR2 as YYEKEE (reference sequence). CDR3 length: 14 residues. The CDR3 loop reads CASSLAPAADTQYF. Here the CDR3 DNA reads TGTGCCAGCAGCTTGGCTCCGGCGGCAGATACGCAGTATTTT.

A note on this clone: Different DNA sequences within this sample yield the same CDR3. The chain is built from TRBV7-9 and TRBJ1-1; D call uncertain. V was clipped by 1 base and J by 6 bases, with 9 bases between them. Germline V CDR1 and CDR2: SEHNR, FQNEAQ (reference sequence). This CDR3 contains 13 residues. The CDR3 spells CASSLVTGSEAFF. The DNA for the CDR3 is TGTGCCAGCAGCTTAGTGACGGGATCTGAAGCTTTCTTT.

This clone occurred once. The chain employs TRBV6-5 and TRBJ2-7, with 9 positions matching TRBD2. V shed 4 bases, J shed 4 bases, and the junction held 8 bases outside the gene matches. Per the germline V gene, CDR1 is MNHEY and CDR2 is SVGAGI. This CDR3 region has 15 residues. CDR3 protein: CASSCSGRGWYEQYF. CDR3 DNA: TGTGCCAGCAGTTGTAGCGGGAGAGGCTGGTACGAGCAGTACTTC.

The chain links TRBV27 to TRBJ1-4, with 9 bases fitting TRBD1. Losses at the gene ends were 5 bases for V and 8 bases for J; bases not matched to a gene: 12. The CDR3 has 16 residues. In germline, CDR1 is MNHEY, CDR2 SMNVEV (reference sequence). This CDR3 reads CASSPLGTGLSEKLFF. The CDR3 nucleotides are TGTGCCAGCAGTCCCCTGGGGACAGGGTTGTCCGAAAAACTGTTTTTT.

The CDR3, as DNA: TGTGCCAGCAGGGGGACTCTCCAAGAGACCCAGTACTTC. It encodes CASRGTLQETQYF. This sequence joins TRBV2 and TRBJ2-5, with D possibly matching TRBD2 (6 bases). Germline V lookup: CDR1 SNHLY, CDR2 FYNNEI. This CDR3 spans 13 amino acids. V lost 6 bases to trimming and J lost 1 base, with 9 bases between them.

V is TRBV5-1 and J is TRBJ1-2; 7 bases agree with TRBD1. Germline loops: CDR1 SGHRS, CDR2 YFSETQ. The CDR3 covers 15 residues. The junction had 12 bases not matched to a gene; V was cut back by 0 bases and J by 10 bases. CDR3 residues: CASSLETGNRYPYTF. The CDR3 bases are TGCGCCAGCAGCTTGGAGACAGGGAACCGATACCCCTACACCTTC.

The chain links TRBV5-4 to TRBJ2-1; 13 nucleotides align to TRBD2. Unmatched junction bases numbered 10, after V lost 5 bases and J lost 5 bases. CDR1 is SGHNT and CDR2 is YYREEE in the germline V gene (reference sequence). The length of the CDR3 is 17 residues. The CDR3 DNA follows: TGTGCCAGCAGGATCGGGACTAGCGGGACTACTCACAATGAGCAGTTCTTC. It translates to CASRIGTSGTTHNEQFF.

The chain is built from TRBV11-2 and TRBJ1-1, with D maybe TRBD1 (6 bases). There are 16 residues in the CDR3. Looked up from germline, CDR1 is SGHAT and CDR2 is FQNNGV. With 3 bases removed from V and 1 base from J, the gap between germline ends came to 15 bases. CDR3 nucleotides: TGTGCCAGCAGCTTGAGGGTGGGGGCGGCGAACACTGAAGCTTTCTTT. It specifies CASSLRVGAANTEAFF.

In DNA form, the CDR3 reads TGTGCCAGCAAAGACGACAGGTCTCAGTACAATGAGCAGTTCTTC. Residues: CASKDDRSQYNEQFF. The gene calls are TRBV6-5 and TRBJ2-1; D is possibly TRBD1 (6 bases). V was pared by 7 bases and J by 4 bases, with 17 bases between. The CDR3 runs to 15 residues. CDR1 MNHEY and CDR2 SVGAGI come from the germline V gene.

This chain uses TRBV18 with TRBJ1-5; TRBD1 matches at 7 bases. J lost 4 bases, V lost 5 bases, and 2 bases had no gene match. The CDR3 spans 13 residues. CDR1 is KGHSH, CDR2 LQKENI, per germline. The DNA of the CDR3 is TGTGCCAGCTCATCGACAGGGAATCAGCCCCAGCATTTT. This codes for CASSSTGNQPQHF.

The rearrangement joins TRBV2 to TRBJ1-5; D is unresolved. Germline V gene data show CDR1 as SNHLY and CDR2 as FYNNEI. The CDR3 has 14 residues. V was shortened by 4 bases and J by 3 bases, with 10 bases between the two germline ends. The CDR3 bases are TGTGCCAGCAGTGTCAGGAAGAACAATCAGCCCCAGCATTTT. Its translation: CASSVRKNNQPQHF.

The rearrangement joins TRBV6-5 to TRBJ1-3; 10 bases line up with TRBD1. This CDR3 comprises 15 residues. CDR1 and CDR2 (germline): MNHEY, SVGAGI. Trimming took 6 bases from V and 4 from J; bases not matched to a gene: 6. Here the CDR3 reads CASRDDRGLGNTIYF. CDR3 bases: TGTGCCAGCAGGGATGACAGGGGGCTCGGAAACACCATATATTTT.

The chain uses TRBV5-1 and TRBJ2-7, with 8 nucleotides matching TRBD2. This CDR3 spans 13 amino acids. J gave up 3 bases and V 3 bases, and 2 bases lay outside the gene matches. The germline CDR1 and CDR2 sequences are SGHRS and YFSETQ. This CDR3 is CASSSGGYYEQYF. The CDR3 coding sequence is TGCGCCAGCAGCTCGGGGGGGTACTACGAGCAGTACTTC.

The gene calls are TRBV29-1 and TRBJ1-1, with 10 bases lining up with TRBD1. In germline, CDR1 is SQVTM, CDR2 ANQGSEA. There are 12 residues in the CDR3. Trimming at V came to 7 bases and at J to 5 bases, leaving 4 bases not matched to a gene. CDR3 residues: CSGTGGRTEAFF. CDR3 DNA sequence: TGCAGCGGGACAGGGGGGCGAACTGAAGCTTTCTTT.